The 30 T cell receptor beta chains listed next were all sequenced from one sample in a study of blood T cell repertoires in COVID-19. TCRdb keeps only in-frame clones here, not all; method: immunoSEQ multiplex PCR. This repertoire shows 40,000 to 55,000 clones, approximately 80% found once; its top ten account for under 6%. Sequencing used PBMCs or T cells enriched from blood (not recorded which). These receptor sequences come from a woman in her 50s with acute COVID-19.

CDR3 sequence (DNA): TGCGCCAGCAGGGACCGGGACAGTGCCTCCTACGAGCAGTACTTC. Translation: CASRDRDSASYEQYF. The chain links TRBV5-1 to TRBJ2-7; 7 nucleotides match TRBD1. CDR1 is SGHRS and CDR2 is YFSETQ in the germline V gene. This CDR3 spans 15 amino acids. V was pared by 5 bases and J by 0 bases, with 8 bases of the junction left unmatched.

The table lists this clone with a few counts. This sequence joins TRBV4-1 and TRBJ2-1; 13 bases match TRBD2. Per germline, CDR1 MGHRA and CDR2 YSYEKL. This CDR3 region has 16 residues. V lost 3 bases, J lost 9 bases, and 8 bases stayed unmatched. The CDR3 loop is CASSHPTSGGRVEQFF. DNA for the CDR3: TGCGCCAGCAGCCACCCGACTAGCGGGGGGAGGGTTGAGCAGTTCTTC.

This sequence joins TRBV9 and TRBJ2-5, with D possibly matching TRBD1 (5 bases). The V end was cut by 2 bases, the J end by 2 bases, with 13 bases between. The CDR3 sequence is 15 residues long. Germline-derived CDR1 and CDR2 are SGDLS and YYNGEE. CDR3 sequence reads: CASSVTAGKQETQYF. DNA for the CDR3: TGTGCCAGCAGCGTCACCGCAGGGAAACAAGAGACCCAGTACTTC.

The chain is built from TRBV12-5 and TRBJ1-1; D gene ambiguous. From germline, CDR1 is LGHNT and CDR2 FRNRAP. CDR3 length equals 12 residues. Trimming took 7 bases from V and 0 from J, leaving 6 bases between them. The CDR3 reads CASVSVNTEAFF. For the CDR3, the DNA is TGTGCTAGTGTCTCTGTGAACACTGAAGCTTTCTTT.

The genes are TRBV7-3 and TRBJ1-2; 7 bases fit TRBD1. Germline V gives CDR1 SGHTA, CDR2 FQGTGA. V lost 6 bases and J lost 9; bases outside the gene matches: 13. The length of the CDR3 is 14 residues. The CDR3 loop reads CASRRSGQDGSYTF. The CDR3 nucleotides are TGTGCCAGCAGGCGCTCTGGACAGGACGGAAGCTACACCTTC.

This clone was detected only a few times. The chain has TRBV5-1 and TRBJ1-1; no firm D call. With 7 bases removed from V and 4 bases from J, the gap between germline ends came to 14 bases. Germline V gene sequence: CDR1 SGHRS, CDR2 YFSETQ. The CDR3 loop spans 13 amino acids. This CDR3 is CASRIGELTEAFF. The CDR3 bases are TGCGCCAGCCGGATCGGGGAACTCACTGAAGCTTTCTTT.

The V and J genes are TRBV19 and TRBJ2-7; 11 positions agree with TRBD2. Losses at the gene ends were 7 bases for V and 2 bases for J; bases not matched to a gene: 4. CDR1 and CDR2 (germline): LNHDA, SQIVND (reference sequence). The CDR3 is 14 amino acids. CDR3 sequence (DNA): TGTGCCAGTATGCCTAGCGGGGGGACCTACGAGCAGTACTTC. Protein: CASMPSGGTYEQYF. The whole variable domain, remainder taken from reference TRBV19 and TRBJ2-7, is DGGITQSPKYLFRKEGQNVTLSCEQNLNHDAMYWYRQDPGQGLRLIYYSQIVNDFQKGDIAEGYSVSREKKESFPLTVTSAQKNPTAFYLCASMPSGGTYEQYFGPGTRLTVT.

The CDR3 here is CASSVDPEPRLAPLHF. The DNA for the CDR3 is TGTGCCAGCAGCGTAGATCCGGAGCCCCGCCTAGCACCCCTCCACTTT. This chain joins TRBV9 and TRBJ1-6; D not resolved. The CDR3 is 16 amino acids. Trimming removed 0 bases at V and 11 bases at J, with 18 bases between. Germline values: CDR1 SGDLS, CDR2 YYNGEE.

The chain couples TRBV9 to TRBJ1-2; 10 nucleotides align to TRBD1. The CDR3 sequence is 14 residues long. Germline CDR1 SGDLS, CDR2 YYNGEE. V trimming: 4 bases; J trimming: 7 bases; junction bases outside the gene matches: 7. CDR3: CASSPGQGTRGYTF. CDR3 DNA: TGTGCCAGCAGCCCGGGACAGGGGACGCGTGGCTACACCTTC.

Details on this clone: It may be a read error: a sequence one base away is much more abundant. The same CDR3 also results from other DNA sequences found in this sample. In DNA, the CDR3 is TGCGCCAGCAGCTTGGGGCAGTTAAATCAGCCCCAGCATTTT. This codes for CASSLGQLNQPQHF. The V call is TRBV5-1, the J call TRBJ1-5; D gene unclear. Germline V gene sequence: CDR1 SGHRS, CDR2 YFSETQ. The ends were cut back, 0 bases at V and 4 bases at J, with 8 bases in the middle. CDR3 length: 14 residues. The variable domain in full, with the rest retrieved from reference TRBV5-1 and TRBJ1-5, is KAGVTQTPRYLIKTRGQQVTLSCSPISGHRSVSWYQQTPGQGLQFLFEYFSETQRNKGNFPGRFSGRQFSNSRSEMNVSTLELGDSALYLCASSLGQLNQPQHFGDGTRLSIL.

This clone occurred once. This chain joins TRBV9 and TRBJ1-2; 7 nucleotides align to TRBD1. The CDR3 has 14 residues. The germline V gene encodes CDR1 SGDLS and CDR2 YYNGEE. With 3 bases clipped from V and 8 bases from J, the junction kept 10 bases outside the gene matches. The DNA of the CDR3 is TGTGCCAGCAGCGGTCTCGGGACAGATCGGGGCTACACCTTC. Its translation is CASSGLGTDRGYTF.

This rearrangement joins TRBV4-1 to TRBJ1-5, with D possibly matching TRBD1 (5 bases). CDR1 and CDR2 (germline): MGHRA, YSYEKL. This CDR3 is built from 17 residues. V was cut by 6 bases and J by 0 bases, with 18 bases left in between. CDR3 in amino acids: CASSQGRRGDSNQPQHF. The CDR3 coding sequence is TGCGCCAGCAGTCAGGGTAGGAGGGGTGATAGCAATCAGCCCCAGCATTTT.

The rearrangement joins TRBV10-3 to TRBJ2-7, with TRBD1 identical over 8 bases. The germline V gene has CDR1 ENHRY and CDR2 SYGVKD. V was clipped by 2 bases and J by 2 bases; unmatched bases: 5. The CDR3 consists of 15 residues. CDR3 loop: CAISEGQGYPYEQYF. DNA of the CDR3: TGTGCCATCAGTGAGGGACAGGGATACCCCTACGAGCAGTACTTC.

The chain joins TRBV11-2 to TRBJ2-3; 10 bases match TRBD2. V lost 4 bases to trimming and J lost 0 bases; unmatched junction nucleotides: 4. The CDR3 contains 16 residues. Germline assignment: CDR1 SGHAT and CDR2 FQNNGV. This chain's CDR3 is CASSSYSGGSTDTQYF. CDR3 in DNA: TGTGCCAGCAGCTCTTATAGCGGGGGGAGCACAGATACGCAGTATTTT. Complete variable domain (other parts from reference TRBV11-2 and TRBJ2-3): EAGVAQSPRYKIIEKRQSVAFWCNPISGHATLYWYQQILGQGPKLLIQFQNNGVVDDSQLPKDRFSAERLKGVDSTLKIQPAKLEDSAVYLCASSSYSGGSTDTQYFGPGTRLTVL.

The CDR3 sequence: CASSFFREGEAFF. CDR3 coding DNA: TGTGCCAGCAGCTTTTTTCGGGAAGGTGAAGCTTTCTTT. The gene calls are TRBV11-1 and TRBJ1-1, with no clear D. CDR3 size: 13 residues. In germline, CDR1 is SGHAT, CDR2 FQDESV (reference sequence). Trimming took off 3 bases at V and 7 bases at J, with 12 bases between the two ends.

This sequence joins TRBV6-7 and TRBJ1-1; no firm D call. TRBV6-7 carries the ORF label, with uncertain function. Trimming removed 0 bases at V and 4 bases at J, with 12 bases between. CDR3 length: 15 amino acids. CDR3 bases: TGTGCCAGCAGTTACTCGAAGCTCGGGAGCACTGAAGCTTTCTTT. Amino acids: CASSYSKLGSTEAFF.

The chain recombines TRBV2 with TRBJ2-7, with D perhaps TRBD2 (5 bases). Trimming pared 10 bases from V and 1 base from J, leaving 11 bases between. The length of the CDR3 is 12 residues. Germline V gene sequence: CDR1 SNHLY, CDR2 FYNNEI. CDR3 loop: CATSRASYEQYF. In DNA, the CDR3 is TGTGCCACCTCGAGGGCATCCTACGAGCAGTACTTC.

V usage is TRBV7-9 and J usage is TRBJ1-2, with D possibly matching TRBD1 (6 bases). With 5 bases removed from V and 2 bases from J, the gap between germline ends came to 12 bases. CDR1 SEHNR and CDR2 FQNEAQ come from the germline V gene (reference sequence). The CDR3 totals 14 residues. This CDR3 is CASSAQTGNYGYTF. CDR3 nucleotides: TGTGCCAGCAGCGCCCAGACAGGAAACTATGGCTACACCTTC.

This chain joins TRBV10-2 and TRBJ1-1; D not resolved. The V and J ends lost 7 bases and 0 bases respectively, with 15 bases between them. The CDR3 is 15 amino acids. Germline V gene sequence: CDR1 WSHSY, CDR2 SAAADI. The CDR3 is CASNELSLLNTEAFF. The CDR3 region has the DNA TGCGCCAGCAACGAACTTAGCCTGCTGAACACTGAAGCTTTCTTT.

The chain carries TRBV3-1 (or the pseudogene TRBV3-2) and TRBJ1-1, with D unresolved. Germline CDR1 and CDR2: LGHDT and YNNKEL (reference sequence). CDR3 length: 14 amino acids. V dropped 3 bases and J dropped 9 bases, with 17 bases sitting between them. The CDR3 spells CASSQAAGSGKAFF. The CDR3 DNA follows: TGTGCCAGCAGCCAGGCAGCGGGCTCAGGAAAAGCTTTCTTT.

In DNA, the CDR3 is TGTGCCAGCAGCCTCGGGGTTGAGACCCAGTACTTC. It yields the protein CASSLGVETQYF. The gene calls are TRBV7-9 and TRBJ2-5; tentative D call: TRBD2 (5 bases). V was trimmed by 5 bases and J by 5 bases, leaving 9 bases between them. The CDR3 extends over 12 amino acids. CDR1 SEHNR and CDR2 FQNEAQ come from the germline V gene (reference sequence).

V and J are TRBV5-6 and TRBJ1-1, with TRBD1 identical over 7 bases. The germline V gene encodes CDR1 SGHDT and CDR2 YYEEEE. V lost 4 bases, J lost 1 base, and 10 bases stayed unmatched. This CDR3 has 16 residues. CDR3 nucleotides: TGTGCCAGCAGCAGAGAGGGGGCGCGGTGGAACACTGAAGCTTTCTTT. As protein: CASSREGARWNTEAFF. The entire variable domain, with the rest obtained from reference TRBV5-6 and TRBJ1-1, is as follows: DAGVTQSPTHLIKTRGQQVTLRCSPKSGHDTVSWYQQALGQGPQFIFQYYEEEERQRGNFPDRFSGHQFPNYSSELNVNALLLGDSALYLCASSREGARWNTEAFFGQGTRLTVV.

DNA for the CDR3: TGTGCCAGCAGCTTGGTAGTTAGCTCTGGGGCCAACGTCCTGACTTTC. The encoded protein is CASSLVVSSGANVLTF. The chain is built from TRBV5-8 and TRBJ2-6; D gene unclear. V gave up 0 bases and J gave up 0 bases, with 7 bases separating them. CDR1 SGHTS and CDR2 YDEGEE come from the germline V gene. The CDR3 is 16 amino acids.

The chain links TRBV2 to TRBJ1-2; 8 bases agree with TRBD1. The germline V gene has CDR1 SNHLY and CDR2 FYNNEI. This CDR3 is built from 14 residues. V shed 6 bases and J 4 bases; nucleotides not matched to a gene: 7. CDR3 residues: CASSDPDRAYGYTF. In DNA, the CDR3 is TGTGCCAGCAGCGACCCGGACAGGGCCTATGGCTACACCTTC.

V gene TRBV10-3 combines with J gene TRBJ2-1; weak D call: TRBD2 (5 bases). Per the germline V gene, CDR1 is ENHRY and CDR2 is SYGVKD. This CDR3 spans 16 amino acids. The germline V and J ends were trimmed by 0 bases and 6 bases, with 15 bases remaining between them. This CDR3 reads CAISESRGGMVNEQFF. In DNA, the CDR3 is TGTGCCATCAGTGAGTCACGAGGAGGTATGGTCAATGAGCAGTTCTTC.

The V call is TRBV18, the J call TRBJ1-5; D may be TRBD1 (6 bases). The CDR3 length is 15 residues. CDR1 is KGHSH and CDR2 is LQKENI in the germline V gene. Trimming cost V 3 bases and J 0 bases, with 9 bases left between them. The CDR3 spells CASSPDSNSNQPQHF. In DNA, the CDR3 is TGTGCCAGCTCACCGGACAGTAATAGCAATCAGCCCCAGCATTTT.

This clone was detected a few times. The genes are TRBV5-1 and TRBJ1-2; TRBD1 might be the D (6 bases). V lost 4 bases and J lost 3, with 13 bases in between. CDR3 length: 14 amino acids. Germline CDR1 reads SGHRS; CDR2 reads YFSETQ. The CDR3 loop reads CASSPGAGDYGYTF. As DNA, the CDR3 is TGCGCCAGCAGCCCCGGAGCAGGGGACTATGGCTACACCTTC.

CDR3 in amino acids: CASSRDTQETQYF. For the CDR3, the DNA is TGTGCCAGCAGCCGGGACACACAAGAGACCCAGTACTTC. The chain uses TRBV2 and TRBJ2-5, with D possibly TRBD1 on 6 matching bases. Germline assignment: CDR1 SNHLY and CDR2 FYNNEI. CDR3 length: 13 residues. Deletions cut 6 bases from V and 2 bases from J, with 10 bases between.

This chain connects TRBV6-5 to TRBJ1-5; 7 bases line up with TRBD1. Germline V CDR1 and CDR2: MNHEY, SVGAGI. The J segment lost 5 bases and the V segment lost 8 bases, leaving 9 bases of the junction unmatched. CDR3 length equals 14 residues. CDR3: CASQEGTAYQPQHF. For the CDR3, the DNA is TGTGCCAGCCAGGAGGGGACAGCTTATCAGCCCCAGCATTTT.

The V call is TRBV19, the J call TRBJ1-2; no firm D call. Germline V lookup: CDR1 LNHDA, CDR2 SQIVND (reference sequence). With 4 bases removed from V and 7 bases from J, the gap between germline ends came to 22 bases. The CDR3 is made up of 16 amino acids. The CDR3 spells CASSTREVVVLGGYTF. The CDR3 nucleotides are TGTGCCAGTAGTACTAGAGAGGTGGTGGTTTTGGGTGGCTACACCTTC.